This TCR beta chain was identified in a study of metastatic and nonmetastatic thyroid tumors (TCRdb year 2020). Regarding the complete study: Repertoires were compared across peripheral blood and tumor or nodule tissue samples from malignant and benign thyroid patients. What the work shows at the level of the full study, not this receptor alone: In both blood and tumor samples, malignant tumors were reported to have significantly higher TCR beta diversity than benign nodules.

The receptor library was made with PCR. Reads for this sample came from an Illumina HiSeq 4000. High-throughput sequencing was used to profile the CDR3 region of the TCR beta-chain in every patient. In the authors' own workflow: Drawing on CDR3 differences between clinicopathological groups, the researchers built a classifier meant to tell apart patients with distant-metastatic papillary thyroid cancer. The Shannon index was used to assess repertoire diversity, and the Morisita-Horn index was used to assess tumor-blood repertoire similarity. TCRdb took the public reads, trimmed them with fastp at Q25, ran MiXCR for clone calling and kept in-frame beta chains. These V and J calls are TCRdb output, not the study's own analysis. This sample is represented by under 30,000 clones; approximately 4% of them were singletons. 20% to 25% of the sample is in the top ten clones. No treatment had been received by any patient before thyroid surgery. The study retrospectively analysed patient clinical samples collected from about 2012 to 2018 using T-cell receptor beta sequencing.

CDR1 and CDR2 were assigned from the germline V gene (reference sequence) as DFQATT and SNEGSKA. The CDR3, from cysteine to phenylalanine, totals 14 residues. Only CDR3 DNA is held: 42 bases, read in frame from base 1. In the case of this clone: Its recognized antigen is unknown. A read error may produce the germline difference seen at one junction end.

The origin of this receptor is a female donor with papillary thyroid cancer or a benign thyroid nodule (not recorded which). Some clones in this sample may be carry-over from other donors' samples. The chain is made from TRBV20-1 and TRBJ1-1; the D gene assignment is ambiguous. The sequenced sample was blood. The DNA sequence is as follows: TGCAATGCTCGGTACCGGAGAAAGAACACTGAAGCTTTCTTT. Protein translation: CNARYRRKNTEAFF.